This T cell receptor beta chain stems from a study of T-cell memory formation after mild COVID-19. As for the study in general: TCR clusters largely stayed donor specific.

The authors produced TCR alpha and TCR beta cDNA libraries with sample barcodes and UMIs by 5'RACE using constant-segment primers. Using its own MiXCR run on the 5' RACE reads, TCRdb lists one record per CDR3 protein. The table includes tens of thousands of distinct CDR3 sequences, around 13% detected once. Only a few counts were recorded for this clonotype. Its antigen is unidentified. The V end was cut by 7 bases, the J end by 3 bases, with 19 bases between. Germline CDR1 reads MNHEY; CDR2 reads SMNVEV (reference sequence). This CDR3 comprises 16 residues. Study-wide findings and caveats: Memory from before infection featured some responding clones, which suggests cross-reactive memory joined. In second-wave clones peaking day 37, SARS-CoV-2 specificity remained unconfirmed.

The chain uses TRBV27 and TRBJ2-1; D possibly matches TRBD1 or TRBD2 (7 bases each). The sample taken for sequencing was PBMCs or a T cell subset sorted from them (not recorded which). This clonotype originated in an adult woman who had mild COVID-19 (a few samples of this study predate the infection). Cell type and time point are not known. CDR3 region: CASTTTTGRGYNEQFF. The CDR3 bases are TGTGCCAGCACCACCACGACAGGGAGGGGCTACAATGAGCAGTTCTTC.